The next 9 T cell receptor beta chains were all read from a single sample in a study of beta chain features in type 1 diabetes (dated by TCRdb to 2016 to 2019). The library relied on the immunoSEQ multiplex PCR assay. The High Capacity cDNA Reverse Transcription Kit was used to reverse transcribe all of the isolated RNA, meaning that expressed TCRB transcripts were what got sequenced. The clones in this table, taken by TCRdb from immuneACCESS, are in-frame only. Not every clone is retained; where verified, under half of the shortfall comes from an unresolved V gene, and the cause of the rest is unknown. Within this sample are approximately 200,000 clones, with 7.5% to 10% of them counted one time only. Clones ranked in the top ten supply around 0.031% of the sample. The sample taken for sequencing was naive CD4+ T cells from blood. The cell subset or site label of this sample denotes: true naive CD4+ T cells. These receptors were collected from a woman between 18 and 29 years old in good health.

This chain joins TRBV5-1 and TRBJ2-3, with D possibly being TRBD1 (5 bases). The V gene lost 4 bases and the J gene lost 1 base, with 16 bases spanning the gap. From germline, CDR1 is SGHRS and CDR2 YFSETQ. The CDR3 spans 16 residues. CDR3 DNA: TGCGCCAGCAGCCTACTCTTCAGGGCCCGCACAGATACGCAGTATTTT. This encodes CASSLLFRARTDTQYF.

This clone has more than one count but fewer than ten. The rearrangement joins TRBV27 to TRBJ2-2; maybe TRBD2 (6 bases). Germline values: CDR1 MNHEY, CDR2 SMNVEV (reference sequence). Trimming removed 10 bases at V and 5 bases at J, with 14 bases between. This CDR3 has 13 amino acids. In nucleotides, the CDR3 is TGTGCCATCGGTGGGGGGAGAACCGGGGAGCTGTTTTTT. Amino acid sequence: CAIGGGRTGELFF.

This clone occurred a few times. The rearrangement uses TRBV27 and TRBJ1-5; D not certain. V dropped 7 bases and J dropped 0 bases, with 13 bases sitting between them. The CDR3 has 15 amino acids. Germline V CDR1 and CDR2: MNHEY, SMNVEV (reference sequence). Here the CDR3 DNA reads TGTGCCAGCACCCCCGACTCATATAGCAATCAGCCCCAGCATTTT. Translated: CASTPDSYSNQPQHF.

V is TRBV7-9 and J is TRBJ2-3, with TRBD1 as a possible D gene (6 bases). The germline V and J ends were trimmed by 1 base and 2 bases, with 22 bases remaining between them. CDR1 and CDR2 (germline): SEHNR, FQNEAQ (reference sequence). This CDR3 has 19 amino acids. In nucleotides, the CDR3 is TGTGCCAGCAGCTTAGGCCGGGACACCTTCAGCGGCCACACAGATACGCAGTATTTT. Amino acid sequence: CASSLGRDTFSGHTDTQYF. Based on the CDR3 plus reference TRBV7-9 and TRBJ2-3, the full variable domain is DTGVSQNPRHKITKRGQNVTFRCDPISEHNRLYWYRQTLGQGPEFLTYFQNEAQLEKSRLLSDRFSAERPKGSFSTLEIQRTEQGDSAMYLCASSLGRDTFSGHTDTQYFGPGTRLTVL.

This rearrangement joins TRBV29-1 to TRBJ1-2; maybe TRBD1 (5 bases). Per the germline V gene, CDR1 is SQVTM and CDR2 is ANQGSEA. With 4 bases removed from V and 0 bases from J, the gap between germline ends came to 15 bases. The CDR3 has 15 amino acids. The DNA of the CDR3 is TGCAGCGTTGGGGGGGTAGGGACTACTAACTATGGCTACACCTTC. It specifies CSVGGVGTTNYGYTF. The entire variable domain, with the rest obtained from reference TRBV29-1 and TRBJ1-2, is as follows: SAVISQKPSRDICQRGTSLTIQCQVDSQVTMMFWYRQQPGQSLTLIATANQGSEATYESGFVIDKFPISRPNLTFSTLTVSNMSPEDSSIYLCSVGGVGTTNYGYTFGSGTRLTVV.

V is TRBV30 and J is TRBJ2-1, with D tentatively TRBD1 (6 bases). Looked up from germline, CDR1 is GTSNPN and CDR2 is SVGIG (reference sequence). This CDR3 contains 15 residues. Trimming took 3 bases from V and 0 from J, leaving 12 bases between them. The CDR3 nucleotides read TGTGCCTGGAGGGGGACGGACAGCTCCTACAATGAGCAGTTCTTC. This gives the protein CAWRGTDSSYNEQFF.

For this clone: Distinct nucleotide sequences in the sample also encode this CDR3. The gene calls are TRBV30 and TRBJ1-6; D unclear. Germline assignment: CDR1 GTSNPN and CDR2 SVGIG (reference sequence). V was clipped by 7 bases and J by 5 bases, with 12 bases between them. The CDR3 sequence is 13 residues long. The CDR3 coding sequence is TGTGCCTTGACACGGGATAATAATTCACCCCTCCACTTT. This gives the protein CALTRDNNSPLHF.

This clone has just a few counts. The genes are TRBV28 and TRBJ1-5; D is uncertain. Looked up from germline, CDR1 is MDHEN and CDR2 is SYDVKM. V was trimmed by 6 bases and J by 4 bases, leaving 7 bases between them. This CDR3 is built from 12 residues. The CDR3 is CASSLLNQPQHF. CDR3 nucleotides: TGTGCCAGCAGCCTTTTAAATCAGCCCCAGCATTTT.

The chain combines TRBV10-2 with TRBJ2-3; a possible D gene is TRBD2 (5 bases). Looked up from germline, CDR1 is WSHSY and CDR2 is SAAADI. CDR3 length: 13 amino acids. Trimming pared 6 bases from V and 2 bases from J, leaving 9 bases between. CDR3 DNA sequence: TGCGCCAGCAGGCCGGGATCCACAGATACGCAGTATTTT. Translation: CASRPGSTDTQYF.